This passage covers 30 T cell receptor beta chains from one sample sequenced in a study of T-cell memory formation after mild COVID-19. A single record per CDR3 protein comes from TCRdb applying MiXCR to the 5' RACE reads. Altogether about 350,000 distinct CDR3 sequences are present, approximately 15% being singletons, with the ten largest covering 22%. Sequencing was performed on PBMCs or a T cell subset sorted from them (not recorded which). These receptor sequences come from a man in his late teens or twenties who had mild COVID-19 (a few samples of this study predate the infection). Cell type and time point are not known.

This clonotype was counted only a few times. V is TRBV7-2 and J is TRBJ1-3; the D is unclear. There are 15 residues in the CDR3. Trimming cost V 3 bases and J 0 bases, with 9 bases left between them. In germline, CDR1 is SGHTA, CDR2 FQGNSA. In DNA, the CDR3 is TGTGCCAGCAGCTTCTACAGCTTCTCTGGAAACACCATATATTTT. This translates into CASSFYSFSGNTIYF.

The genes are TRBV11-2 and TRBJ1-4, with unresolved D. With 5 bases removed from V and 5 bases from J, the gap between germline ends came to 15 bases. The CDR3 runs 15 residues. CDR1 is SGHAT and CDR2 is FQNNGV in the germline V gene. The CDR3 reads CASSAGRSSNEKLFF. CDR3 nucleotide sequence: TGTGCCAGCAGCGCCGGACGGAGTTCAAATGAAAAACTGTTTTTT.

The V call is TRBV6-5, the J call TRBJ2-3, with 7 bases identical to TRBD1. CDR1 and CDR2 from the germline V gene are MNHEY and SVGAGI. Losses at the gene ends were 4 bases for V and 6 bases for J; bases not matched to a gene: 7. The CDR3 runs 14 residues. CDR3 in DNA: TGTGCCAGCAGTTCGGGACAGACCATGGATACGCAGTATTTT. Translated, it gives CASSSGQTMDTQYF.

The chain recombines TRBV20-1 with TRBJ2-7; 10 nucleotides align to TRBD2. Germline lookup yields CDR1 DFQATT and CDR2 SNEGSKA (reference sequence). There are 15 residues in the CDR3. V shed 4 bases and J 4 bases; nucleotides not matched to a gene: 10. The CDR3 DNA reads TGCAGTGCTAAGCACGAGCGGGGGGGCCTGTACGAGCAGTACTTC. Amino acids: CSAKHERGGLYEQYF.

The J gene is TRBJ1-3, the V gene TRBV20-1, with D perhaps matching TRBD1 (5 bases). Trimming took off 0 bases at V and 0 bases at J, with 9 bases between the two ends. The CDR3 is 15 residues long. Germline CDR1 reads DFQATT; CDR2 reads SNEGSKA (reference sequence). The CDR3 sequence: CSARDRRGSGNTIYF. The DNA for the CDR3 is TGCAGTGCTAGAGATAGAAGGGGCTCTGGAAACACCATATATTTT.

The J gene is TRBJ2-7, the V gene TRBV28; maybe TRBD2 (6 bases). CDR3 size: 13 residues. Germline loops: CDR1 MDHEN, CDR2 SYDVKM. Between the trimmed V and J ends, which lost 8 bases and 4 bases, there was a span of 15 bases. The CDR3 DNA reads TGTGCCAGCGCAGGGACTGCTCCTTACGAGCAGTACGTC. Its translation is CASAGTAPYEQYV.

The chain employs TRBV6-5 and TRBJ1-6; D may be TRBD1 (6 bases). Germline V lookup: CDR1 MNHEY, CDR2 SVGAGI. The CDR3 is 15 residues long. V was clipped by 5 bases and J by 9 bases, with 17 bases between them. CDR3 sequence: CASSPEPRGSSPLHF. CDR3 DNA sequence: TGTGCCAGCAGTCCAGAGCCGAGGGGGAGTTCACCCCTCCACTTT.

This rearrangement joins TRBV20-1 to TRBJ1-1; D gene uncertain. The CDR3 is 15 residues long. Trimming pared 3 bases from V and 0 bases from J, leaving 14 bases between. The germline CDR1 and CDR2 sequences are DFQATT and SNEGSKA (reference sequence). CDR3 sequence: CSASKFGTMNTEAFF. In nucleotides, the CDR3 is TGCAGTGCTAGTAAGTTCGGCACCATGAACACTGAAGCTTTCTTT.

The chain combines TRBV4-3 with TRBJ2-1, with 7 bases identical to TRBD1. The germline V gene has CDR1 LGHNA and CDR2 YSLEER. V shed 5 bases, J shed 8 bases, and the junction held 6 bases outside the gene matches. The CDR3 contains 13 residues. In nucleotides, the CDR3 is TGCGCCAGCAGCGCCCACAGGGGAGATGAGCAGTTCTTC. Its translation: CASSAHRGDEQFF.

This sequence joins TRBV6-2 or TRBV6-3 and TRBJ2-7, with 9 bases lining up with TRBD2. With 0 bases clipped from V and 3 bases from J, the junction kept 6 bases outside the gene matches. This CDR3 is built from 16 residues. Germline V gives CDR1 MNHEY, CDR2 SVGEGT. As DNA, the CDR3 is TGTGCCAGCAGTTACTCGATAGCGGGGGTGAACTACGAGCAGTACGTC. Protein sequence: CASSYSIAGVNYEQYV.

The chain couples TRBV9 to TRBJ2-1, with 10 bases aligning to TRBD1. V gave up 4 bases and J gave up 9 bases; unmatched junction bases: 10. Germline V gene lookup returns CDR1 SGDLS and CDR2 YYNGEE. There are 15 residues in the CDR3. This chain's CDR3 is CASSPPRTGGSEQFF. CDR3 DNA: TGTGCCAGCAGCCCCCCTCGGACAGGGGGGAGTGAGCAGTTCTTC. Full variable domain (outside the CDR3, taken from reference TRBV9 and TRBJ2-1): DSGVTQTPKHLITATGQRVTLRCSPRSGDLSVYWYQQSLDQGLQFLIQYYNGEERAKGNILERFSAQQFPDLHSELNLSSLELGDSALYFCASSPPRTGGSEQFFGPGTRLTVL.

The chain recombines TRBV7-3 with TRBJ2-1; D may correspond to TRBD1 or TRBD2 (8 bases each). CDR3 length equals 19 residues. Germline-derived CDR1 and CDR2 are SGHTA and FQGTGA. V was cut by 5 bases and J by 4 bases, with 27 bases left in between. The CDR3: CASSLDRVKTGGPYNEQFF. The CDR3 DNA sequence: TGTGCCAGCAGCCTGGACAGGGTAAAAACGGGGGGGCCATACAATGAGCAGTTCTTC.

This clonotype came up a few times. This chain connects TRBV7-2 to TRBJ1-6, with D maybe TRBD1 (6 bases). CDR3 length equals 15 residues. Trimming took 7 bases from V and 7 from J, leaving 17 bases between them. Looked up from germline, CDR1 is SGHTA and CDR2 is FQGNSA. The CDR3 region has the DNA TGTGCCAGCACCGGGGGCAGGGCACTAAATTCACCCCTCCACTTT. It yields the protein CASTGGRALNSPLHF.

A few counts support this clonotype. The rearrangement joins TRBV19 to TRBJ2-3, with a possible D match to TRBD1 (5 bases). Germline lookup yields CDR1 LNHDA and CDR2 SQIVND (reference sequence). This CDR3 comprises 13 residues. The ends were cut back, 4 bases at V and 1 base at J, with 6 bases in the middle. The CDR3 loop is CASSKQGTDTQYF. The CDR3 DNA is TGTGCCAGTAGTAAACAGGGCACAGATACGCAGTATTTT.

This clonotype was seen ten or more times. The V call is TRBV4-1, the J call TRBJ2-5; D perhaps matches TRBD1 (5 bases). This CDR3 is built from 15 residues. Trimming removed 3 bases from V and 1 base from J, with 12 bases in between. The germline V gene encodes CDR1 MGHRA and CDR2 YSYEKL. The chain's CDR3 is CASSHLVGAQETQYF. Here the CDR3 DNA reads TGCGCCAGCAGCCATCTGGTAGGGGCCCAAGAGACCCAGTACTTC.

This clonotype was picked up many times. The rearrangement joins TRBV7-2 to TRBJ1-2, with D unclear. There are 14 residues in the CDR3. CDR1 and CDR2 from the germline V gene are SGHTA and FQGNSA. Trimming left V 2 bases short and J 2 bases short, with 9 bases between. CDR3 residues: CASSLSGTNYGYTF. The DNA for the CDR3 is TGTGCCAGCAGCTTAAGCGGCACAAACTATGGCTACACCTTC.

The rearrangement joins TRBV7-3 to TRBJ1-4, with D hard to call. This CDR3 is 14 amino acids long. The V and J ends lost 6 bases and 7 bases respectively, with 15 bases between them. Germline loops: CDR1 SGHTA, CDR2 FQGTGA. The CDR3 nucleotides are TGTGCCAGCAGGATTATATACGGAGCTGAAAAACTGTTTTTT. The encoded protein is CASRIIYGAEKLFF.

At least ten counts were recorded for this clonotype. CDR3 DNA sequence: TGCAGCGTCAGACAGGGAGAGCATCAGCCCCAGCATTTT. Its protein product is CSVRQGEHQPQHF. This sequence joins TRBV29-1 and TRBJ1-5; 7 bases line up with TRBD1. The CDR3 covers 13 residues. Looked up from germline, CDR1 is SQVTM and CDR2 is ANQGSEA. The ends lost 6 bases at V and 5 bases at J; junction bases unmatched: 7.

This clonotype showed up just a few times. CDR3 region: CASSRSGLAGYNEQFF. In DNA, the CDR3 is TGCGCCAGCAGCCGATCGGGTCTAGCGGGGTACAATGAGCAGTTCTTC. The chain links TRBV4-3 to TRBJ2-1; TRBD2 agrees at 9 bases. V dropped 4 bases and J dropped 4; count of bases not matched to a gene: 8. This CDR3 region has 16 residues. Germline assignment: CDR1 LGHNA and CDR2 YSLEER.

This chain uses TRBV5-1 with TRBJ1-1; D gene unclear. Germline lookup yields CDR1 SGHRS and CDR2 YFSETQ. Trimming shortened V by 2 bases and J by 1 base, and 6 bases separated the two germline ends. CDR3 size: 13 residues. The CDR3 nucleotides read TGCGCCAGCAGCTTTGCTACGAACACTGAAGCTTTCTTT. Translation gives CASSFATNTEAFF.

The rearrangement links TRBV5-4 to TRBJ2-3; 14 positions agree with TRBD2. V was pared by 3 bases and J by 1 base, with 1 base of the junction left unmatched. The CDR3 is made up of 16 amino acids. Germline V gives CDR1 SGHNT, CDR2 YYREEE (reference sequence). CDR3 sequence (DNA): TGTGCCAGCAGCTGGGGACTAGCGGGGGGCACAGATACGCAGTATTTT. Protein product: CASSWGLAGGTDTQYF.

There are many counts of this clonotype. The CDR3 region is CASSWNTGELFF. The CDR3 bases are TGCGCCAGCAGCTGGAACACCGGGGAGCTGTTTTTT. The rearrangement links TRBV5-1 to TRBJ2-2; D is uncertain. Between the trimmed V and J ends, which lost 3 bases and 1 base, there was a span of 1 base. The germline V gene encodes CDR1 SGHRS and CDR2 YFSETQ. The CDR3 extends over 12 amino acids.

There are a few counts of this clonotype. The chain carries TRBV7-6 and TRBJ2-1, with 7 bases identical to TRBD1. The CDR3 spans 16 residues. Germline CDR1 SGHVS, CDR2 FNYEAQ. V lost 3 bases to trimming and J lost 0 bases; unmatched junction nucleotides: 5. The CDR3 reads CASSFRDSPSYNEQFF. The CDR3 DNA reads TGTGCCAGCAGCTTCAGGGACAGTCCCTCCTACAATGAGCAGTTCTTC.

This clonotype was seen only a few times. V and J are TRBV5-4 and TRBJ1-2; 7 bases are shared with TRBD1. CDR3 length: 13 residues. Germline V gene data show CDR1 as SGHNT and CDR2 as YYREEE (reference sequence). With 3 bases clipped from V and 6 bases from J, the junction kept 5 bases outside the gene matches. The CDR3 DNA sequence: TGTGCCAGCAGCTCCGACAGGGATGATGGCTACACCTTC. It encodes CASSSDRDDGYTF.

This clonotype has only a few counts. The chain combines TRBV27 with TRBJ1-2; weak D call: TRBD1 (5 bases). V was cut by 3 bases and J by 7 bases, with 12 bases left in between. Per the germline V gene, CDR1 is MNHEY and CDR2 is SMNVEV (reference sequence). This CDR3 comprises 13 residues. The CDR3 DNA follows: TGTGCCAGCAGTTTTCAGGGTACGGTTGGCTACACCTTC. This sequence encodes CASSFQGTVGYTF.

This clonotype was found a few times. The chain joins TRBV10-2 to TRBJ2-4, with no clear D. Germline-derived CDR1 and CDR2 are WSHSY and SAAADI. This CDR3 contains 12 residues. Trimming took off 3 bases at V and 7 bases at J, with 7 bases between the two ends. CDR3 DNA: TGCGCCAGCAGTGATAAAGGGAACATTCAGTACTTC. Amino acids: CASSDKGNIQYF.

This clonotype was counted a few times. This chain links TRBV5-1 with TRBJ1-1; D is undetermined. Germline V gives CDR1 SGHRS, CDR2 YFSETQ. Trimming removed 0 bases at V and 6 bases at J, with 12 bases between. This CDR3 contains 14 residues. The DNA for the CDR3 is TGCGCCAGCAGCTTGGCGGGAGGGCGGTCTGAAGCTTTCTTT. It translates to CASSLAGGRSEAFF. The complete variable domain, with remaining parts taken from reference TRBV5-1 and TRBJ1-1, reads KAGVTQTPRYLIKTRGQQVTLSCSPISGHRSVSWYQQTPGQGLQFLFEYFSETQRNKGNFPGRFSGRQFSNSRSEMNVSTLELGDSALYLCASSLAGGRSEAFFGQGTRLTVV.

This clonotype was found a few times. The chain employs TRBV12-3 or TRBV12-4 and TRBJ2-3, with D perhaps TRBD1 or TRBD2 (6 bases each). This CDR3 comprises 13 residues. V lost 3 bases and J lost 6, with 10 bases in between. The CDR3 is CASSLGGRDTQYF. The DNA for the CDR3 is TGTGCCAGCAGTTTGGGGGGCCGGGATACGCAGTATTTT.

The rearrangement uses TRBV5-1 and TRBJ1-1, with unresolved D. From germline, CDR1 is SGHRS and CDR2 YFSETQ. The CDR3 runs 13 residues. V was clipped by 3 bases and J by 1 base, with 7 bases between them. CDR3 sequence (DNA): TGCGCCAGCAGCTCTAGTGAGAACACTGAAGCTTTCTTT. Its translation: CASSSSENTEAFF.

Concerning this clonotype: At one end the junction does not follow the germline gene, possibly because of a read error. The chain links TRBV25-1 to TRBJ2-5; D uncertain. This CDR3 comprises 15 residues. CDR1 is MGHDK and CDR2 is SYGVNS in the germline V gene. The CDR3 bases are TGTGCCAGCATTGAATCGGTACTCCCGGCGGAGACCCAGTACTTC. This gives the protein CASIESVLPAETQYF.